The 23 T cell receptor beta chains below all came from one sample that was sequenced in a study of cytomegalovirus exposure and HLA in healthy donors. With 60 Vbeta and 13 Jbeta primers, the PCR was carried out. TCRdb's copy holds only in-frame clones and misses some; the assay was immunoSEQ multiplex PCR. The sample consists of fewer than 180,000 clones, around 60% of them appearing once. Sample: PBMCs. The source of these receptors is a woman aged 55-69 years in good health and CMV-seropositive.

This clone has more than one count but fewer than ten. Other DNA sequences in the same sample also yield this CDR3. The chain combines TRBV15 with TRBJ2-4; TRBD2 matches 8 bases. The V gene's germline CDR1 is LNHNV and CDR2 YYDKDF (reference sequence). The CDR3 contains 17 residues. The J segment lost 0 bases and the V segment lost 0 bases, leaving 4 bases of the junction unmatched. In nucleotides, the CDR3 is TGTGCCACCAGCAGAGATTTCGGGAGGGCAGCCAAAAACATTCAGTACTTC. This sequence encodes CATSRDFGRAAKNIQYF.

This clone occurred a few times. V gene TRBV7-2 combines with J gene TRBJ2-7, with TRBD1 identical over 7 bases. Germline V lookup: CDR1 SGHTA, CDR2 FQGNSA. The CDR3 is 15 amino acids. Trimming cost V 5 bases and J 3 bases; bases outside gene matches: 10. DNA for the CDR3: TGTGCCAGCAGCCCATACGGGACAGCCAGCTACGAGCAGTACTTC. Amino acids: CASSPYGTASYEQYF.

The rearrangement uses TRBV5-6 and TRBJ2-1; TRBD2 aligns across 11 bases. V gave up 4 bases and J gave up 5 bases; unmatched junction bases: 5. The CDR3 covers 15 residues. Per germline, CDR1 SGHDT and CDR2 YYEEEE. CDR3 DNA: TGTGCCAGCAGCCGTCCGGGACTAGCGGACAATGAGCAGTTCTTC. Residues: CASSRPGLADNEQFF.

The chain has TRBV4-1 and TRBJ1-3, with TRBD1 identical over 7 bases. Per germline, CDR1 MGHRA and CDR2 YSYEKL. V gave up 2 bases and J gave up 2 bases; unmatched junction bases: 3. The CDR3 length is 15 residues. CDR3 sequence (DNA): TGCGCCAGCAGCCAAACAGGGGTCGCTGGAAACACCATATATTTT. As protein: CASSQTGVAGNTIYF.

The chain combines TRBV27 with TRBJ2-7; 7 bases align to TRBD2. V dropped 6 bases and J dropped 2; count of bases not matched to a gene: 7. This CDR3 spans 14 amino acids. Looked up from germline, CDR1 is MNHEY and CDR2 is SMNVEV (reference sequence). This CDR3 is CASRPAGNTYEQYF. The CDR3 DNA follows: TGTGCCAGCAGGCCAGCGGGGAATACCTACGAGCAGTACTTC.

V usage is TRBV9 and J usage is TRBJ2-1; 8 bases agree with TRBD1. There are 18 residues in the CDR3. Unmatched junction bases numbered 12, after V lost 3 bases and J lost 1 base. Germline CDR1 and CDR2: SGDLS and YYNGEE. The CDR3 protein is CASSAAGDRLVSYNEQFF. The CDR3 DNA is TGTGCCAGCAGCGCAGCTGGGGACAGGTTGGTTTCCTACAATGAGCAGTTCTTC.

The gene calls are TRBV5-1 and TRBJ2-5; 15 nucleotides match TRBD2. The germline V gene has CDR1 SGHRS and CDR2 YFSETQ. This CDR3 has 19 residues. Losses at the gene ends were 0 bases for V and 5 bases for J; bases not matched to a gene: 11. The CDR3 nucleotides are TGCGCCAGCAGCTTGGTTAGGACTAGCGGGAGGGCCAAAGAGGAGACCCAGTACTTC. Protein: CASSLVRTSGRAKEETQYF.

The chain has TRBV11-2 and TRBJ2-3, with D possibly TRBD2 on 6 matching bases. Germline V lookup: CDR1 SGHAT, CDR2 FQNNGV. V was clipped by 7 bases and J by 7 bases, with 21 bases between them. The CDR3 sequence is 15 residues long. The CDR3 here is CASTQVSGGHYTQYF. CDR3 coding DNA: TGTGCCAGCACCCAAGTTAGCGGAGGCCACTATACGCAGTATTTT.

This clone was observed a few times. This chain uses TRBV13 with TRBJ2-7; perhaps TRBD1 as D (6 bases). Germline V gives CDR1 PRHDT, CDR2 FYEKMQ (reference sequence). The CDR3 is made up of 17 amino acids. Deletions cut 0 bases from V and 3 bases from J, with 18 bases between. CDR3 protein: CASSLGQGLSRNYEQYF. CDR3 in DNA: TGTGCCAGCAGCTTAGGACAGGGTTTATCTCGGAACTACGAGCAGTACTTC.

The chain carries TRBV18 and TRBJ1-2, with TRBD1 as a possible D gene (5 bases). The length of the CDR3 is 15 residues. Between the trimmed V and J ends, which lost 0 bases and 1 base, there was a span of 9 bases. Germline V gene data show CDR1 as KGHSH and CDR2 as LQKENI. The DNA of the CDR3 is TGTGCCAGCTCACCACCGGGCAGGGATAACTATGGCTACACCTTC. Its protein is CASSPPGRDNYGYTF.

The chain couples TRBV7-2 to TRBJ1-3, with a weak D call TRBD1 (5 bases). V lost 4 bases to trimming and J lost 0 bases, with 7 bases between them. The germline V gene has CDR1 SGHTA and CDR2 FQGNSA. This CDR3 spans 14 amino acids. The CDR3 sequence: CASSSGVSGNTIYF. The CDR3 coding sequence is TGTGCCAGCAGCTCGGGGGTCTCTGGAAACACCATATATTTT.

This chain connects TRBV10-2 to TRBJ2-7, with TRBD2 matching over 9 bases. The V and J ends lost 6 bases and 3 bases, in that order; junction bases with no gene match: 6. Germline lookup yields CDR1 WSHSY and CDR2 SAAADI. The CDR3 runs to 14 residues. Here the CDR3 reads CASRGASGNYEQYF. CDR3 sequence (DNA): TGCGCCAGCAGAGGGGCTAGCGGGAACTACGAGCAGTACTTC.

The rearrangement uses TRBV29-1 and TRBJ2-3; tentatively, D is TRBD2 (5 bases). Germline assignment: CDR1 SQVTM and CDR2 ANQGSEA. The CDR3 sequence is 13 residues long. V was cut by 7 bases and J by 1 base, with 12 bases left in between. The CDR3 region is CSGTSLGTDTQYF. In DNA form, the CDR3 reads TGCAGCGGGACTTCGCTGGGCACAGATACGCAGTATTTT.

The chain carries TRBV5-1 and TRBJ1-1; D is unresolved. Germline CDR1 is SGHRS and CDR2 is YFSETQ. Deletions cut 5 bases from V and 5 bases from J, with 7 bases between. The CDR3 runs to 11 residues. The CDR3 DNA reads TGCGCCAGCAGGGCGGAAACTGAAGCTTTCTTT. Its protein product is CASRAETEAFF.

This clone was observed a few times. The genes are TRBV6-5 and TRBJ2-7; TRBD1 agrees at 10 bases. J gave up 4 bases and V 6 bases, and 9 bases lay outside the gene matches. CDR1 and CDR2 (germline): MNHEY, SVGAGI. This CDR3 has 15 residues. CDR3 DNA sequence: TGTGCCAGCAGCGCTGGGACAGGGGCAGGGTACGAGCAGTACTTC. Translated, it gives CASSAGTGAGYEQYF.

The chain has TRBV7-9 and TRBJ2-5; 8 nucleotides align to TRBD1. CDR1 and CDR2 (germline): SEHNR, FQNEAQ (reference sequence). This CDR3 has 15 amino acids. V trimming: 1 base; J trimming: 5 bases; junction bases outside the gene matches: 6. CDR3 nucleotides: TGTGCCAGCAGCTTAGGACAGGGGAAGCGGGAGACCCAGTACTTC. This encodes CASSLGQGKRETQYF.

The chain employs TRBV5-6 and TRBJ2-5; tentatively, D is TRBD2 (5 bases). Near its end, the DNA agrees better with TRBJ2-7, so the J call may be wrong. CDR1 and CDR2 from the germline V gene are SGHDT and YYEEEE. CDR3 length equals 14 residues. The CDR3 bases are TGTGCCAGCAGGTTAACTGGGAGCTCCTACGAGCAGTACTTC. Its protein product is CASRLTGSSYEQYF.

The chain recombines TRBV7-9 with TRBJ1-2, with D possibly matching TRBD1 (6 bases). This CDR3 contains 14 residues. Germline V gives CDR1 SEHNR, CDR2 FQNEAQ (reference sequence). V was pared by 2 bases and J by 7 bases, with 14 bases between. The CDR3 reads CASSLSRDIVGYTF. The CDR3 nucleotides read TGTGCCAGCAGCTTATCCCGGGACATCGTTGGCTACACCTTC.

This chain joins TRBV7-6 and TRBJ2-7, with D maybe TRBD1 (5 bases). This CDR3 has 13 amino acids. V gave up 6 bases and J gave up 0 bases, with 9 bases separating them. Germline lookup yields CDR1 SGHVS and CDR2 FNYEAQ. The CDR3 DNA reads TGTGCCAGCAGAGGAAGGGGCTCCTACGAGCAGTACTTC. Its translation: CASRGRGSYEQYF.

This clone was counted a few times. The V gene is TRBV28, the J gene TRBJ1-2; no reliable D call. This CDR3 has 13 residues. V was clipped by 5 bases and J by 5 bases, with 12 bases between them. Germline CDR1 and CDR2: MDHEN and SYDVKM. The CDR3 coding sequence is TGTGCCAGCAGTCCGAAGACAACGTATGGCTACACCTTC. It codes for CASSPKTTYGYTF.

About this clone itself: Other DNA sequences from this sample encode an identical CDR3 as well. The J gene is TRBJ2-5, the V gene TRBV9; 7 bases map to TRBD1. The germline V gene encodes CDR1 SGDLS and CDR2 YYNGEE. V was pared by 2 bases and J by 2 bases, with 3 bases of the junction left unmatched. The CDR3 extends over 14 amino acids. CDR3 loop: CASSVQGEQETQYF. CDR3 nucleotides: TGTGCCAGCAGCGTCCAGGGGGAACAAGAGACCCAGTACTTC.

This clone was seen only a few times. This chain connects TRBV6-1 to TRBJ1-1, with D perhaps TRBD1 (5 bases). The V gene lost 4 bases and the J gene lost 3 bases, with 15 bases spanning the gap. This CDR3 has 15 amino acids. Germline CDR1 reads MNHNS; CDR2 reads SASEGT. The CDR3 DNA reads TGTGCCAGCAGTGTAAGGGGCCCAAGGGACACTGAAGCTTTCTTT. It encodes CASSVRGPRDTEAFF.

In this sample, this clone turned up a few times. The rearrangement joins TRBV7-3 to TRBJ2-3; TRBD2 matches at 7 bases. This CDR3 spans 14 amino acids. Unmatched junction bases numbered 4, after V lost 5 bases and J lost 2 bases. Germline values: CDR1 SGHTA, CDR2 FQGTGA. The CDR3 coding sequence is TGTGCCAGCAGCCTAGCGGTCACCACAGATACGCAGTATTTT. Amino acid sequence: CASSLAVTTDTQYF.